This TCR beta chain is from a study of blood T cell repertoires in COVID-19. Study-level background: The analysed material was cDNA or gDNA that came from T cells, B-cell-depleted T cells, or PBMCs.

Per the original methods: Reference gene primer amplification gave estimated nucleated cell counts. Assay: immunoSEQ multiplex PCR; the TCRdb copy retains only in-frame clones and omits some. V, J and clone size are those of that table, while D and trimming were read from the DNA. Of about 70,000 clones detected, about 70% appear once; the ten largest clones hold 28%. Germline V lookup: CDR1 KGHDR, CDR2 SFDVKD. The CDR3 spans 17 residues. V shed 2 bases, J shed 3 bases, and the junction held 7 bases outside the gene matches. The V and J genes are TRBV24-1 and TRBJ2-2; TRBD1 aligns across 8 bases. Material for sequencing was peripheral blood. The receptor's source is a woman of 80 years or more with active or convalescent COVID-19. The CDR3 loop reads CATSDSRQGFHTGELFF. The CDR3 region has the DNA TGTGCCACCAGTGATTCCAGACAGGGGTTTCACACCGGGGAGCTGTTTTTT.